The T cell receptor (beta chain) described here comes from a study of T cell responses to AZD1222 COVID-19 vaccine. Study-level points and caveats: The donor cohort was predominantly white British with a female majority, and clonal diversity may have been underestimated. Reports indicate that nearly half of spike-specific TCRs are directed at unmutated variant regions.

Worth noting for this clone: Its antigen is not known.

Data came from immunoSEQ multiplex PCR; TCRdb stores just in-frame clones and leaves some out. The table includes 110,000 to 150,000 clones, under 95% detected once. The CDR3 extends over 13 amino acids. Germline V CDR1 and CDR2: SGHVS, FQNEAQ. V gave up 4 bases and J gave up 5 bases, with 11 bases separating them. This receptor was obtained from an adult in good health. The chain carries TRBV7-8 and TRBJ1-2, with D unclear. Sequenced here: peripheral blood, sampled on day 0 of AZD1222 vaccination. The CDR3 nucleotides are TGTGCCAGCAGCTCCGGGGAGCGATATGGCTACACCTTC. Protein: CASSSGERYGYTF.